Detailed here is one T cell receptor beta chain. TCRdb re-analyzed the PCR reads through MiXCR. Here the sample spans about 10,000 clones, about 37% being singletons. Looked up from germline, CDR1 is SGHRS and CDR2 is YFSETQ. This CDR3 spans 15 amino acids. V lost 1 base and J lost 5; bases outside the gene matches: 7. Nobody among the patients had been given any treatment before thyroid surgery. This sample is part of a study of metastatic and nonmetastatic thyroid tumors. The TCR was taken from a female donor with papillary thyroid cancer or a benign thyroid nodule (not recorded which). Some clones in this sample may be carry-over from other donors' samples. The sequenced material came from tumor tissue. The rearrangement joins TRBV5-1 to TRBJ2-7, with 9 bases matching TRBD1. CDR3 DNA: TGCGCCAGCAGCTTGATTGGGGACAGGGCCCACGAGCAGTACTTC. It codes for CASSLIGDRAHEQYF.